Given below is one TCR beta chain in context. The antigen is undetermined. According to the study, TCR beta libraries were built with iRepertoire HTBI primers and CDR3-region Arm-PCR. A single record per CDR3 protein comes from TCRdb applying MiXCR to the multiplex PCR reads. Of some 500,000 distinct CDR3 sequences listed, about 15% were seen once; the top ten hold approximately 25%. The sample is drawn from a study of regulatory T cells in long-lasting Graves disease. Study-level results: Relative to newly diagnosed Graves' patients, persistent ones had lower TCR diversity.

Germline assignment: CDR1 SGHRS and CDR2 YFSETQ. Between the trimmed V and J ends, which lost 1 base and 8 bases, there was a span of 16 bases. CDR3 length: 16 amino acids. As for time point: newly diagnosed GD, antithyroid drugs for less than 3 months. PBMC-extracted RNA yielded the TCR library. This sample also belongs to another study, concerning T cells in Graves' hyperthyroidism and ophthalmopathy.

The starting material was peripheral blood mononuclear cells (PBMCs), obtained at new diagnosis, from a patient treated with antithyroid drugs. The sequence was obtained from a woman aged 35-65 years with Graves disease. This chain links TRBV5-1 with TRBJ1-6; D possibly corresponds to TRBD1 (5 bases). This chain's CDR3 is CASSLMGDWGDSPLHF. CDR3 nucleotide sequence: TGCGCCAGCAGCTTGATGGGGGACTGGGGTGATTCACCCCTCCACTTT.